The rows below give T cell receptor beta chains drawn from one sample of a study of early T cells in non-severe SARS-CoV-2 infection. TCRdb redid the calling of the 5' RACE reads with MiXCR, one entry per CDR3 protein. The sample includes about 110,000 distinct CDR3 sequences, around 10% of them seen just once. Sequences were obtained from whole blood. The receptor source for this set is an adult who was a healthcare worker with PCR-confirmed SARS-CoV-2 infection or an uninfected control (not recorded which). CDR3s include the opening cysteine and the closing phenylalanine or tryptophan. D genes are given only for firm matches. The size field is filled for only some rows; it gives once, few, many or a size class.

J gene: TRBJ2-2
V gene: TRBV7-9
D gene: .
CDR3 length: 12
clone size: many
CDR3 DNA: TGTGCCAGCAGCCAGGTGTCCGGGGAGCTGTTTTTT
CDR3 protein: CASSQVSGELFF

J gene: TRBJ2-1
V gene: TRBV10-3
D gene: TRBD2
CDR3 length: 14
clone size: few
CDR3 DNA: TGTGCCATCAGGACCGGGACTAGCCATGATGAGCAGTTCTTC
CDR3 protein: CAIRTGTSHDEQFF

J gene: TRBJ2-1
V gene: TRBV29-1
D gene: .
CDR3 length: 14
clone size: few
CDR3 DNA: TGCAGCGTCTTCGTAGGGGCCGCTACAATTGCGCAGTTCTTC
CDR3 protein: CSVFVGAATIAQFF

J gene: TRBJ2-5
V gene: TRBV6-5
D gene: .
CDR3 length: 16
clone size: many
CDR3 DNA: TGTGCCAGCAGTCCTTTCCGACCAGTCAAAGGGGAGACCCAGTACTTC
CDR3 protein: CASSPFRPVKGETQYF

J gene: TRBJ2-7
V gene: TRBV2
D gene: TRBD2
CDR3 length: 13
clone size: .
CDR3 DNA: TGTGCCAGTACGCCTAGCGGGTTATACGAGCAGTACTTC
CDR3 protein: CASTPSGLYEQYF

J gene: TRBJ2-7
V gene: TRBV18
D gene: .
CDR3 length: 13
clone size: few
CDR3 DNA: TGTGCCAGCTCGAGCGGGACAGCCTACGAGCAGTACTTC
CDR3 protein: CASSSGTAYEQYF

J gene: TRBJ1-1
V gene: TRBV11-2
D gene: .
CDR3 length: 10
clone size: many
CDR3 DNA: TGTGCCAGCAGTGGGAGTGAAGCTTTCTTT
CDR3 protein: CASSGSEAFF

J gene: TRBJ2-7
V gene: TRBV5-4
D gene: .
CDR3 length: 14
clone size: many
CDR3 DNA: TGTGCCAGCACCCCCGGAAGCGGGCATCACGAGCAGTACTTC
CDR3 protein: CASTPGSGHHEQYF

J gene: TRBJ1-2
V gene: TRBV30
D gene: .
CDR3 length: 16
clone size: many
CDR3 DNA: TGTGCCTGGAGCCCTGATGATACAGGGATGGACTATGGCTACACCTTC
CDR3 protein: CAWSPDDTGMDYGYTF

J gene: TRBJ1-3
V gene: TRBV11-2
D gene: .
CDR3 length: 16
clone size: .
CDR3 DNA: TGTGCCAGCAGCCCACCCGGCAGAAGCTCTGGAAACACCATATATTTT
CDR3 protein: CASSPPGRSSGNTIYF

J gene: TRBJ2-7
V gene: TRBV13
D gene: .
CDR3 length: 15
clone size: few
CDR3 DNA: TGTGCCAGCAGCTTAGGCAGGGGAGGGCGGTACGAGCAGTACTTC
CDR3 protein: CASSLGRGGRYEQYF

J gene: TRBJ2-7
V gene: TRBV11-3
D gene: .
CDR3 length: 14
clone size: .
CDR3 DNA: TGTGCCAGCAGCTTATTGCCTAGTCCCTACGAGCAGTACTTC
CDR3 protein: CASSLLPSPYEQYF

J gene: TRBJ2-1
V gene: TRBV29-1
D gene: .
CDR3 length: 14
clone size: few
CDR3 DNA: TGCAGCGTTTTAGGCTTAGTCGACTACAATGAGCAGTTCTTC
CDR3 protein: CSVLGLVDYNEQFF

J gene: TRBJ2-1
V gene: TRBV29-1
D gene: TRBD2
CDR3 length: 13
clone size: many
CDR3 DNA: TGCAGCGTAAGGGCGGGAGGCTACAATGAGCAGTTCTTC
CDR3 protein: CSVRAGGYNEQFF